This T cell receptor beta chain was sequenced for a study of blood T cell repertoires in COVID-19. Clones were read by immunoSEQ multiplex PCR, and TCRdb kept only the in-frame ones, dropping some. The table shows approximately 76,000 clones, with about 90% occurring only once. This clone has a single count. The CDR3 has 15 residues. V lost 2 bases, J lost 10 bases, and 6 bases stayed unmatched. Germline V gene sequence: CDR1 LNHNV, CDR2 YYDKDF (reference sequence). The rearrangement uses TRBV15 and TRBJ1-6; 9 bases are shared with TRBD1. This TCR was recovered from a human donor in a cohort sampled during active COVID-19. The sequenced sample consisted of peripheral blood. The CDR3 protein is CATSRSGQGISPLHF. DNA of the CDR3: TGTGCCACCAGCAGATCGGGACAGGGCATCTCACCCCTCCACTTT.